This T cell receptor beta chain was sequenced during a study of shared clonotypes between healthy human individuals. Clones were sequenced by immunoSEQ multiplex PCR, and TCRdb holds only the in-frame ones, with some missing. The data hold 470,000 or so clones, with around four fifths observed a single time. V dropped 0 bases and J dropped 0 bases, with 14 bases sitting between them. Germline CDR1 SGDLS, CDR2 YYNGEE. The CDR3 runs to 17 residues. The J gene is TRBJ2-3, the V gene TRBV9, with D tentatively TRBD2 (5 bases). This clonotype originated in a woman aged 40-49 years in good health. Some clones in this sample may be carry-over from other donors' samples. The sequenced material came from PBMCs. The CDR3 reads CASSVEVSAISTDTQYF. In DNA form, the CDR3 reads TGTGCCAGCAGCGTAGAGGTTAGCGCAATTAGCACAGATACGCAGTATTTT. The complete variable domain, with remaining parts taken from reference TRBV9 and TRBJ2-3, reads DSGVTQTPKHLITATGQRVTLRCSPRSGDLSVYWYQQSLDQGLQFLIQYYNGEERAKGNILERFSAQQFPDLHSELNLSSLELGDSALYFCASSVEVSAISTDTQYFGPGTRLTVL.